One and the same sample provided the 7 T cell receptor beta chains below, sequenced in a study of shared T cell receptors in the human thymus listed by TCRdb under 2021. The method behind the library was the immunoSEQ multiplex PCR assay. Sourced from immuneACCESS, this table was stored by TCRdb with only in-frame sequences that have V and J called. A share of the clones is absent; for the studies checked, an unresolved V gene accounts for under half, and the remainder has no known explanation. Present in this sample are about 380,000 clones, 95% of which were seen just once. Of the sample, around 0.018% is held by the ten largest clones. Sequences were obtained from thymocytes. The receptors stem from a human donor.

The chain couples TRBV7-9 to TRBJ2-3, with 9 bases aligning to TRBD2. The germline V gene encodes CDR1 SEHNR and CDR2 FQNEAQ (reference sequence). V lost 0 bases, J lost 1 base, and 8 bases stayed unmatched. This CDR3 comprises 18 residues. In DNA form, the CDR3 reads TGTGCCAGCAGCTTAGCAGGGCCTAGCGGGGAACGCACAGATACGCAGTATTTT. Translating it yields CASSLAGPSGERTDTQYF.

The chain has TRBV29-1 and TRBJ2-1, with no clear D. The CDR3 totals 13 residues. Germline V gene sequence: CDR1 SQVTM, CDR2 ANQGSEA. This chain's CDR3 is CSVTRRSDNEQFF. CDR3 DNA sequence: TGCAGTGTCACGAGAAGGTCCGACAATGAGCAGTTCTTC.

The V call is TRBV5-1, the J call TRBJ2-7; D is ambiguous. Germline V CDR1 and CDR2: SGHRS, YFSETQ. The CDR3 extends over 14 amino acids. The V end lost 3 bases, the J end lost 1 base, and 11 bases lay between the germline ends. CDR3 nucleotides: TGCGCCAGCAGCTACAAAGGGTATTCCTACGAGCAGTACTTC. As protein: CASSYKGYSYEQYF.

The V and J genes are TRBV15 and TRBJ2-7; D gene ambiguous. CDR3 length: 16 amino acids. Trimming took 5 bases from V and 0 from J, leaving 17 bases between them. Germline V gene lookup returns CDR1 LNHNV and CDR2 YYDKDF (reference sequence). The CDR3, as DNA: TGTGCCACCAGCCAAAGAACGAACCCTGCCTCCTACGAGCAGTACTTC. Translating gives CATSQRTNPASYEQYF.

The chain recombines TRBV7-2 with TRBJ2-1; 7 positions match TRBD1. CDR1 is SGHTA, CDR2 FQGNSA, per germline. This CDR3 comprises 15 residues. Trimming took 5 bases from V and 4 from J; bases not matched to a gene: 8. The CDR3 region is CASSGRQGKYNEQFF. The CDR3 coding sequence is TGTGCCAGCAGCGGAAGACAGGGCAAGTACAATGAGCAGTTCTTC.

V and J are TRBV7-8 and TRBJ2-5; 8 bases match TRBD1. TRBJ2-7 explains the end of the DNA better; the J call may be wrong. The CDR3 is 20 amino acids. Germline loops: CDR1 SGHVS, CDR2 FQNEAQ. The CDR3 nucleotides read TGTGCCAGCAGCTTAGAACCCCGGACAACGGACAGGGCCACTCACTACGAGCAGTACTTC. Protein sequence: CASSLEPRTTDRATHYEQYF.

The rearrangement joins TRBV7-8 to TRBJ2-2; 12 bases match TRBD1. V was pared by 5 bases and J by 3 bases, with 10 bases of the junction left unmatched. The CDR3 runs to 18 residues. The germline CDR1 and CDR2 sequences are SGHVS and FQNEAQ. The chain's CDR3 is CASSPGQGATNDTGELFF. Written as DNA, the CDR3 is TGTGCCAGCAGCCCGGGACAGGGGGCGACAAATGACACCGGGGAGCTGTTTTTT.